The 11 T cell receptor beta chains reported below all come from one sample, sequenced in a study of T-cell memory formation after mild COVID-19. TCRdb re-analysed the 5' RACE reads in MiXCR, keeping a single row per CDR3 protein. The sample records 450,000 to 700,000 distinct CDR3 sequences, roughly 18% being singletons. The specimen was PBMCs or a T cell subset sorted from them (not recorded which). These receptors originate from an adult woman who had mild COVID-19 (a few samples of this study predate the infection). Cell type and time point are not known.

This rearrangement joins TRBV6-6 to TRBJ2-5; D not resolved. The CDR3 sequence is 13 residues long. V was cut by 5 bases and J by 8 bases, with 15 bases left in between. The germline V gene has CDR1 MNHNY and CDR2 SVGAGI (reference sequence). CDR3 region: CASSGGPRATQYF. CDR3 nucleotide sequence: TGTGCCAGCAGTGGTGGACCCCGAGCCACCCAGTACTTC.

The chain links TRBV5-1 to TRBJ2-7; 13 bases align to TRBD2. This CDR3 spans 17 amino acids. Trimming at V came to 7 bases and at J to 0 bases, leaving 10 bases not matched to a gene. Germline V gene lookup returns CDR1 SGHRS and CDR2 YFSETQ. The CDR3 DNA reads TGCGCCAGCCTTCCGGGACTAGCGGGATCTATCTCCTACGAGCAGTACTTC. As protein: CASLPGLAGSISYEQYF.

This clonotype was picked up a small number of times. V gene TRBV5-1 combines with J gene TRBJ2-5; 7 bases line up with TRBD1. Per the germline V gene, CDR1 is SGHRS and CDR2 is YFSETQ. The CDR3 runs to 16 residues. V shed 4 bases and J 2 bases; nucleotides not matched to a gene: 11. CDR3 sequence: CASSPPYRGLQETQYF. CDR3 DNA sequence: TGCGCCAGCAGCCCACCCTACAGGGGCTTGCAAGAGACCCAGTACTTC. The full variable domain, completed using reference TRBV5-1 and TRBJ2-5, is KAGVTQTPRYLIKTRGQQVTLSCSPISGHRSVSWYQQTPGQGLQFLFEYFSETQRNKGNFPGRFSGRQFSNSRSEMNVSTLELGDSALYLCASSPPYRGLQETQYFGPGTRLLVL.

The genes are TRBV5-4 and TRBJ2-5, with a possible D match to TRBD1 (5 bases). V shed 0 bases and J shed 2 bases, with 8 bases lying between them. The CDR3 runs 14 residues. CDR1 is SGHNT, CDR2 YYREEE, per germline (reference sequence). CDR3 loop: CASSLVDRQETQYF. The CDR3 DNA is TGTGCCAGCAGCTTGGTCGACAGACAAGAGACCCAGTACTTC.

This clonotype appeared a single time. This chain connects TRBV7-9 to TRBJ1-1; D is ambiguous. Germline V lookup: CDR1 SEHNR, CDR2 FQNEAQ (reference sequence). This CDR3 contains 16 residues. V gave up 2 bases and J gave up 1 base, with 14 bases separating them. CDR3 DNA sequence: TGTGCCAGCAGCTTATCACGGGGTGTAAAGAACACTGAAGCTTTCTTT. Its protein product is CASSLSRGVKNTEAFF.

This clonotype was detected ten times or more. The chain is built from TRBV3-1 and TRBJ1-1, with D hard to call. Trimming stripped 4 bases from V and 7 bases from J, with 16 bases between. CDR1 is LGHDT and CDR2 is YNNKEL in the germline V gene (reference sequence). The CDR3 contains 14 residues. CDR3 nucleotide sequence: TGTGCCAGCAGCCGCCCCGGATTGGGGTTTGAAGCTTTCTTT. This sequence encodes CASSRPGLGFEAFF.

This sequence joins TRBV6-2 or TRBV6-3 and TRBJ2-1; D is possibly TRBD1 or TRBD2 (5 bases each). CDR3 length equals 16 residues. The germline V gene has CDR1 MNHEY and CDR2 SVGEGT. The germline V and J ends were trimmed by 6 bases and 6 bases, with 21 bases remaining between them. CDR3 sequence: CASSPHLFRGGNEQFF. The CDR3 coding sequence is TGTGCCAGCAGCCCCCACCTTTTCCGTGGGGGCAATGAGCAGTTCTTC.

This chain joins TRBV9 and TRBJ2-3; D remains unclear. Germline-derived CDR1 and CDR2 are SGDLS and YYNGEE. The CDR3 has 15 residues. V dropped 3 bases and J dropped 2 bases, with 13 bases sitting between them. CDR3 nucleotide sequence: TGTGCCAGCAGCGCTACGGGCAGTATCACAGATACGCAGTATTTT. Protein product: CASSATGSITDTQYF.

Written as DNA, the CDR3 is TGCGCCAGCAGCCAAGATTTGACTATGAGGGCCAACGTCCTGACTTTC. Encoded protein: CASSQDLTMRANVLTF. The V and J genes are TRBV4-3 and TRBJ2-6, with D perhaps TRBD2 (5 bases). Germline lookup yields CDR1 LGHNA and CDR2 YSLEER. The V end lost 0 bases, the J end lost 5 bases, and 11 bases lay between the germline ends. The CDR3 consists of 16 residues.

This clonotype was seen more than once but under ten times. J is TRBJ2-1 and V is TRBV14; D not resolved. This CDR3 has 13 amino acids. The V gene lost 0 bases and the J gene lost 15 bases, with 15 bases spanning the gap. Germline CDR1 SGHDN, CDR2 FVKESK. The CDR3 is CASSQDLETTWFF. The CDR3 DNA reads TGTGCCAGCAGCCAAGATCTTGAAACCACCTGGTTCTTC.

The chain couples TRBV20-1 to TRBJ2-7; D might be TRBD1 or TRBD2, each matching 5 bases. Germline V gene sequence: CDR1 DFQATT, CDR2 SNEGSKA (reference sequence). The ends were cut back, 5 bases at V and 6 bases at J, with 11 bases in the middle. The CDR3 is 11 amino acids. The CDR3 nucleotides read TGCAGTGCTGGGGGTCCGGGCGAGCAGTACTTC. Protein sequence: CSAGGPGEQYF.